Listed below are T cell receptor beta chains from one sample, sequenced in a study of identical twins. A single record per CDR3 protein comes from TCRdb applying MiXCR to the 5' RACE reads. The sample carries 350,000 to 450,000 distinct CDR3 sequences, approximately 18% recorded once. Input material: naive T cells sorted from blood. The source of these receptors is a man aged 45-65 years in good health. Both conserved end residues are part of each CDR3. The D gene is left open where the match is weak. Size values are once, few and many counts, or a class for expanded clones, and some rows have none.

TRBV9	TRBJ1-2	few	TRBD1	TGTGCCAGCAGCCCCAGACAGGGAATCTATGGCTACACCTTC	CASSPRQGIYGYTF
TRBV5-6	TRBJ2-7	few	NA	TGTGCCAGCAGCCTTCGGAGGGGGCGACACGAGCAGTACTTC	CASSLRRGRHEQYF
TRBV5-1	TRBJ2-1	once	NA	TGCGCCAGCAGCTACCGGGGGATAGGAGGGAATGAGCAGTTCTTC	CASSYRGIGGNEQFF
TRBV11-2	TRBJ2-3	NA	TRBD2	TGTGCCAGCAGCAAACTAGCGGGGGGGCTTTCAGATACGCAGTATTTT	CASSKLAGGLSDTQYF
TRBV5-1	TRBJ2-1	many	NA	TGCGCCAGCAGCTTAAACAGGGCCGGTTACAATGAGCAGTTCTTC	CASSLNRAGYNEQFF
TRBV20-1	TRBJ1-2	many	NA	TGCAGTGTCATGGGAAGCGGAGGGAAGTATGGCTACACCTTC	CSVMGSGGKYGYTF
TRBV6-1	TRBJ2-2	NA	NA	TGTGCCAGCAGTCAAACACATCCGGCCACTGGCGGGGAGCTGTTTTTT	CASSQTHPATGGELFF
TRBV18	TRBJ2-2	many	NA	TGTGCCAGCTCACCACGCGGGCAAGCGAACACCGGGGAGCTGTTTTTT	CASSPRGQANTGELFF
TRBV6-2/TRBV6-3	TRBJ2-2	few	TRBD2	TGTGCCAGCCGCAGAAGCAGAGGACTAGCGGGAGTCGGGGAGCTGTTTTTT	CASRRSRGLAGVGELFF
TRBV15	TRBJ2-1	NA	TRBD2	TGTGCCACCAGCAGTGATAGCGGGAGCTACAATGAGCAGTTCTTC	CATSSDSGSYNEQFF
TRBV6-5	TRBJ2-7	NA	NA	TGTGCCAGCAGTTGGACGATCTCCTACGAGCAGTACTTC	CASSWTISYEQYF
TRBV7-9	TRBJ2-7	many	NA	TGTGCCAGCAGCCGATCCGGGACAACCTACGAGCAGTACTTC	CASSRSGTTYEQYF
TRBV12-3/TRBV12-4	TRBJ2-7	many	NA	TGTGCCAGCACCAGGGACCTCTACGAGCAGTACTTC	CASTRDLYEQYF
TRBV3-1	TRBJ2-5	NA	TRBD2	TGTGCCAGCAGCCAAGGGTGGGCTAGCGGGAGAGGAGAGACCCAGTACTTC	CASSQGWASGRGETQYF
TRBV5-1	TRBJ2-7	few	NA	TGCGCCAGCAGCTCGTATCGACACCACACCCCAGACTACGAGCAGTACTTC	CASSSYRHHTPDYEQYF
TRBV29-1	TRBJ2-3	many	NA	TGCAGCGTCCTTCTCCCGAACTGGGGGAACACAGATACGCAGTATTTT	CSVLLPNWGNTDTQYF
TRBV4-3	TRBJ1-6	NA	NA	TGCGCCAGCAGCCAAGAGAGAACCGTGAGCTCACCCCTCCACTTT	CASSQERTVSSPLHF
TRBV2	TRBJ1-1	NA	NA	TGTGCCAGCACCATGGGACAAGTGGTGAGCACTGAAGCTTTCTTT	CASTMGQVVSTEAFF
TRBV11-2	TRBJ1-6	few	TRBD1	TGTGCCAGCAGCTTAAGAGGGGTACAGGGGGCTTCCTATAATTCACCCCTCCACTTT	CASSLRGVQGASYNSPLHF
TRBV29-1	TRBJ2-1	many	NA	TGCAGCGTTGAAGAACAGGGGGGGGACTACAATGAGCAGTTCTTC	CSVEEQGGDYNEQFF
TRBV6-1	TRBJ2-1	NA	NA	TGTGCCAGCAGCCCTCGGGACCGAAGATACAATGAGCAGTTCTTC	CASSPRDRRYNEQFF
TRBV10-3	TRBJ2-7	many	NA	TGTGCCATCAGTGAGGTTAGGACGAACACCTACGAGCAGTACTTC	CAISEVRTNTYEQYF
TRBV10-3	TRBJ2-2	many	TRBD2	TGTGCCATCGGGACTAGCGGGGCCTCCACCGGGGAGCTGTTTTTT	CAIGTSGASTGELFF
TRBV4-3	TRBJ2-5	many	TRBD2	TGCGCCAGCAGCCGACTAGCGGGGGACCAGACCCAGTACTTC	CASSRLAGDQTQYF
TRBV5-6	TRBJ2-1	NA	NA	TGTGCCAGCAAAATTGGAGGGAATGAGCAGTTCTTC	CASKIGGNEQFF
TRBV24-1	TRBJ2-3	few	NA	TGTGCCACCAGTGATTTGAAGGGGTATTCAGATACGCAGTATTTT	CATSDLKGYSDTQYF
TRBV4-3	TRBJ2-3	NA	NA	TGCGCCAGCAGCCAAGATTTTATAGGCGCAGATACGCAGTATTTT	CASSQDFIGADTQYF
TRBV6-5	TRBJ2-1	many	NA	TGTGCCAGCAGTTACTTCGAGCGCGGTGAGCAGTTCTTC	CASSYFERGEQFF
TRBV20-1	TRBJ2-3	few	TRBD1	TGCAGTGCTAGAAAGGGGGCTAGCACAGATACGCAGTATTTT	CSARKGASTDTQYF
TRBV5-1	TRBJ2-1	NA	NA	TGCGCCAGCAGGGAGGCAGGGGCGCACAATGAGCAGTTCTTC	CASREAGAHNEQFF
TRBV20-1	TRBJ1-2	NA	TRBD1	TGCAGTGCTAGAGGGACAGGGGGCGGCTTTAACTATGGCTACACCTTC	CSARGTGGGFNYGYTF
TRBV30	TRBJ2-4	NA	TRBD1	TGTGCCTGGAGTTTGACAGGGGGGAACATTCAGTACTTC	CAWSLTGGNIQYF
TRBV3-1	TRBJ1-1	NA	TRBD1	TGTGCCAGCAGCCCCCAGGGGGATAATACTGAAGCTTTCTTT	CASSPQGDNTEAFF
TRBV20-1	TRBJ2-5	NA	NA	TGCAGTGCTAGAGATTACAGACAATCCCAAGAGACCCAGTACTTC	CSARDYRQSQETQYF
TRBV12-3/TRBV12-4	TRBJ1-5	NA	NA	TGTGCCAGCTCGGGCCTTAATCAGCCCCAGCATTTT	CASSGLNQPQHF
TRBV27	TRBJ2-4	NA	NA	TGTGCCAGCAGTCCCCTAGCCAAAAACATTCAGTACTTC	CASSPLAKNIQYF
TRBV6-5	TRBJ2-7	few	NA	TGTGCCAGCAGTTGGAGAGGTTTACGCGACGAGCAGTACTTC	CASSWRGLRDEQYF